These 23 T cell receptor beta chains were sequenced from one sample in a study of control samples from healthy donors and cancer patients. The table came from immunoSEQ multiplex PCR; TCRdb's copy has only in-frame clones and leaves some out. The profile shows tens of thousands of clones, approximately 93% of them singletons. Sequenced input: blood. These receptors all stem from a woman in her thirties in good health.

The genes are TRBV4-1 and TRBJ1-6; TRBD1 matches at 7 bases. CDR1 is MGHRA and CDR2 is YSYEKL in the germline V gene. This CDR3 comprises 19 residues. The V segment lost 3 bases and the J segment 1 base; nucleotides outside the gene matches: 12. The CDR3 region is CASSHEGDRDGSYNSPLHF. CDR3 nucleotides: TGCGCCAGCAGCCACGAGGGAGACAGGGACGGATCCTATAATTCACCCCTCCACTTT.

The chain employs TRBV2 and TRBJ1-5, with TRBD1 identical over 7 bases. The V and J ends lost 4 bases and 7 bases, in that order; junction bases with no gene match: 10. The germline CDR1 and CDR2 sequences are SNHLY and FYNNEI. CDR3 size: 15 residues. For the CDR3, the DNA is TGTGCCAGCAGTGTAGGGGGCCCGGTGAAACAGCCCCAGCATTTT. Translating gives CASSVGGPVKQPQHF.

The CDR3 region has the DNA TGTGCCAGCAGTTCAGGACGGAGAAGGAACACTGAAGCTTTCTTT. It is translated as CASSSGRRRNTEAFF. The rearrangement links TRBV28 to TRBJ1-1; D remains unclear. The CDR3 has 15 amino acids. Deletions cut 4 bases from V and 1 base from J, with 13 bases between. Looked up from germline, CDR1 is MDHEN and CDR2 is SYDVKM.

The chain carries TRBV24-1 and TRBJ2-1, with TRBD2 as a possible D gene (6 bases). CDR1 is KGHDR and CDR2 is SFDVKD in the germline V gene. The V end lost 9 bases, the J end lost 5 bases, and 16 bases lay between the germline ends. The CDR3 loop spans 14 amino acids. CDR3 in amino acids: CATAGSMSNNEQFF. The DNA for the CDR3 is TGTGCCACCGCGGGGAGTATGTCGAACAATGAGCAGTTCTTC.

CDR3 region: CSASKGARGTDTQYF. DNA of the CDR3: TGCAGTGCTAGTAAGGGGGCGCGGGGCACAGATACGCAGTATTTT. V is TRBV20-1 and J is TRBJ2-3, with 7 bases identical to TRBD1. Germline values: CDR1 DFQATT, CDR2 SNEGSKA (reference sequence). CDR3 length: 15 residues. Unmatched junction bases numbered 7, after V lost 3 bases and J lost 1 base.

The chain is built from TRBV19 and TRBJ1-4, with TRBD1 matching over 10 bases. Germline V lookup: CDR1 LNHDA, CDR2 SQIVND (reference sequence). The V gene end was trimmed by 5 bases and the J gene end by 4 bases; junction bases not matched to a gene: 10. The CDR3 sequence is 17 residues long. DNA for the CDR3: TGTGCCAGTAGTCGGGACAGGGGATCTCTCCGTAATGAAAAACTGTTTTTT. This translates into CASSRDRGSLRNEKLFF.

The V call is TRBV6-5, the J call TRBJ2-2, with 8 bases fitting TRBD2. The germline gives CDR1 MNHEY, CDR2 SVGAGI. The CDR3 loop spans 16 amino acids. Losses at the gene ends were 1 base for V and 5 bases for J; bases not matched to a gene: 6. CDR3 amino acids: CASSYLGTRLTGELFF. The CDR3 nucleotides read TGTGCCAGCAGTTACTTGGGGACTAGGCTTACCGGGGAGCTGTTTTTT.

J is TRBJ2-3 and V is TRBV28; 11 nucleotides agree with TRBD2. Germline trimming cut 8 bases from V and 10 bases from J; bases unmatched to any gene: 14. The germline V gene has CDR1 MDHEN and CDR2 SYDVKM. This CDR3 spans 15 amino acids. The DNA for the CDR3 is TGTGCCAGCTCCCCCCCAATTAGCGGGGGGGCGGCGCAGTATTTT. Amino acids: CASSPPISGGAAQYF.

The chain links TRBV5-1 to TRBJ1-1; D not resolved. CDR3 size: 14 residues. Trimming pared 0 bases from V and 6 bases from J, leaving 12 bases between. Germline-derived CDR1 and CDR2 are SGHRS and YFSETQ. The DNA of the CDR3 is TGCGCCAGCAGCTTGGGGGTAGTAGGCGCTGAAGCTTTCTTT. Translated, it gives CASSLGVVGAEAFF.

This clone appeared a few times. The V and J genes are TRBV3-1 (or the pseudogene TRBV3-2) and TRBJ2-5, with 14 positions matching TRBD2. Germline CDR1 and CDR2: LGHDT and YNNKEL (reference sequence). The junction had 7 bases not matched to a gene; V was cut back by 4 bases and J by 9 bases. The CDR3 is made up of 15 amino acids. This CDR3 reads CASSLPGLAGEPQYF. CDR3 DNA sequence: TGTGCCAGCAGCCTACCGGGACTAGCGGGGGAGCCCCAGTACTTC.

This clone was detected only once. The chain joins TRBV5-1 to TRBJ2-5; no firm D call. CDR1 is SGHRS, CDR2 YFSETQ, per germline. This CDR3 contains 11 residues. With 5 bases removed from V and 2 bases from J, the gap between germline ends came to 4 bases. Written as DNA, the CDR3 is TGCGCCAGCAGTCGGCAAGAGACCCAGTACTTC. Protein product: CASSRQETQYF.

V usage is TRBV30 and J usage is TRBJ1-5; 7 bases fit TRBD1. The CDR3 has 15 residues. J lost 5 bases, V lost 0 bases, and 7 bases had no gene match. Germline-derived CDR1 and CDR2 are GTSNPN and SVGIG (reference sequence). In nucleotides, the CDR3 is TGTGCCTGGAGTGTGGGCAGGGGGTACGATCAGCCCCAGCATTTT. Residues: CAWSVGRGYDQPQHF.

J is TRBJ2-3 and V is TRBV19; 10 bases are a match to TRBD1. Per germline, CDR1 LNHDA and CDR2 SQIVND (reference sequence). V was pared by 3 bases and J by 1 base, with 1 base of the junction left unmatched. This CDR3 has 15 residues. CDR3 sequence reads: CASSMGTGGTDTQYF. The CDR3 nucleotides read TGTGCCAGTAGTATGGGGACAGGGGGCACAGATACGCAGTATTTT.

The chain combines TRBV19 with TRBJ1-2; D is perhaps TRBD1 (6 bases). V was trimmed by 5 bases and J by 4 bases, leaving 14 bases between them. Germline V gives CDR1 LNHDA, CDR2 SQIVND (reference sequence). The CDR3 runs 14 residues. The CDR3 region is CASSRQGRLYGYTF. CDR3 DNA: TGTGCCAGTAGTCGGCAGGGGAGGCTCTATGGCTACACCTTC.

The rearrangement joins TRBV6-6 to TRBJ1-1; D perhaps matches TRBD1 (6 bases). The CDR3 is 14 residues long. The V gene lost 6 bases and the J gene lost 3 bases, with 14 bases spanning the gap. Germline CDR1 MNHNY, CDR2 SVGAGI (reference sequence). CDR3 residues: CASRLATGHTEAFF. The CDR3 nucleotides read TGTGCCAGCAGACTCGCGACAGGACACACTGAAGCTTTCTTT.

This rearrangement joins TRBV7-2 to TRBJ2-1, with 10 bases lining up with TRBD2. This CDR3 has 14 residues. V shed 6 bases and J 3 bases; nucleotides not matched to a gene: 2. Germline CDR1 reads SGHTA; CDR2 reads FQGNSA. CDR3 residues: CASSRTSGYNEQFF. As DNA, the CDR3 is TGTGCCAGCAGTCGGACTAGCGGCTACAATGAGCAGTTCTTC.

This clone has only one observation. This chain joins TRBV5-1 and TRBJ2-3; 8 bases align to TRBD1. CDR1 is SGHRS and CDR2 is YFSETQ in the germline V gene. The CDR3 is made up of 17 amino acids. The V segment lost 2 bases and the J segment 2 bases; nucleotides outside the gene matches: 10. CDR3 sequence (DNA): TGCGCCAGCAGCTTCGCTCCGGGACAGGCTTCCACAGATACGCAGTATTTT. Translating gives CASSFAPGQASTDTQYF.

The V gene is TRBV4-2, the J gene TRBJ1-1; TRBD1 agrees at 8 bases. The CDR3 is made up of 16 amino acids. V shed 1 base and J 4 bases; nucleotides not matched to a gene: 8. The V gene's germline CDR1 is LGHNA and CDR2 YNFKEQ. CDR3 sequence reads: CASSQGAGGEATEAFF. The CDR3 region has the DNA TGTGCCAGCAGCCAAGGGGCAGGGGGCGAGGCCACTGAAGCTTTCTTT.

The chain couples TRBV5-1 to TRBJ1-1; 8 bases align to TRBD1. Germline V gene sequence: CDR1 SGHRS, CDR2 YFSETQ. CDR3 size: 17 residues. After removal of 4 bases from V and 3 bases from J, the junction contained 14 bases not matched to a gene. The CDR3 DNA follows: TGCGCCAGCAGCCAGAATCCCGCCGCGACAGGGGACACTGAAGCTTTCTTT. This gives the protein CASSQNPAATGDTEAFF.

The chain has TRBV30 and TRBJ2-7; D not certain. Germline-derived CDR1 and CDR2 are GTSNPN and SVGIG (reference sequence). The length of the CDR3 is 15 residues. The V end lost 3 bases, the J end lost 7 bases, and 22 bases lay between the germline ends. CDR3 amino acids: CAWRRAGSHGREQYF. DNA of the CDR3: TGTGCCTGGAGAAGGGCCGGGTCCCACGGTCGGGAGCAGTACTTC.

In its sample, this clone was seen once. The CDR3 DNA sequence: TGTGCCAGCAGCTCCCTTTGGGGGACAATCTATGGCTACACCTTC. The encoded protein is CASSSLWGTIYGYTF. This chain links TRBV7-9 with TRBJ1-2, with a possible D match to TRBD1 (6 bases). Germline CDR1 and CDR2: SEHNR and FQNEAQ (reference sequence). The CDR3 length is 15 residues. Trimming removed 4 bases from V and 4 bases from J, with 16 bases in between.

The V call is TRBV3-1 (or the pseudogene TRBV3-2), the J call TRBJ2-7; 7 bases are shared with TRBD1. The V segment lost 3 bases and the J segment 6 bases; nucleotides outside the gene matches: 8. Germline assignment: CDR1 LGHDT and CDR2 YNNKEL (reference sequence). This CDR3 region has 14 residues. The CDR3: CASSQGQLFSEQYF. The CDR3 DNA reads as TGTGCCAGCAGCCAGGGACAGTTGTTCTCCGAGCAGTACTTC.

The chain couples TRBV5-5 to TRBJ2-3; 7 nucleotides line up with TRBD1. The CDR3 extends over 15 amino acids. The germline gives CDR1 SGHKS, CDR2 YYEKEE (reference sequence). V lost 3 bases, J lost 6 bases, and 10 bases stayed unmatched. CDR3 DNA sequence: TGTGCCAGCAGCTCGCCCGCGACAGGGTCGGATACGCAGTATTTT. This translates into CASSSPATGSDTQYF.